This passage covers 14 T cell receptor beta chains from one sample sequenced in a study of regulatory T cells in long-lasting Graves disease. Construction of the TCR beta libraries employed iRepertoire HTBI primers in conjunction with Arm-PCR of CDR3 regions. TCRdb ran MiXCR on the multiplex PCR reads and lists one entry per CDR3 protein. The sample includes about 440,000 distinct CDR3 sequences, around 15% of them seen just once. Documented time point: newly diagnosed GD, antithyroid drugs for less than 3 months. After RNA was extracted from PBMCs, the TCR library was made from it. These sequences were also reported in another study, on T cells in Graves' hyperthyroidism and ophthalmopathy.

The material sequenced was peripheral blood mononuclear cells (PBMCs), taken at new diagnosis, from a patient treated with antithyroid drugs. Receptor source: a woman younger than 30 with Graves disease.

The CDR3 nucleotides are TGTGCCAGCAGCTTATTCCTGGAGCGGGAGACCTACGAGCAGTACTTC. Protein product: CASSLFLERETYEQYF. The chain is built from TRBV7-9 and TRBJ2-7; 8 nucleotides line up with TRBD2. This CDR3 is 16 amino acids long. Per the germline V gene, CDR1 is SEHNR and CDR2 is FQNEAQ (reference sequence). Trimming took 2 bases from V and 2 from J; bases not matched to a gene: 8. Together with reference TRBV7-9 and TRBJ2-7, the CDR3 gives the full variable domain: DTGVSQNPRHKITKRGQNVTFRCDPISEHNRLYWYRQTLGQGPEFLTYFQNEAQLEKSRLLSDRFSAERPKGSFSTLEIQRTEQGDSAMYLCASSLFLERETYEQYFGPGTRLTVT.

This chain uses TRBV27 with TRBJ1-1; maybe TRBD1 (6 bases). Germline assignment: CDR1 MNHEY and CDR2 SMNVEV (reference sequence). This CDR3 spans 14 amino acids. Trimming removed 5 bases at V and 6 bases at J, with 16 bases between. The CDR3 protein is CASSLSNRAPEAFF. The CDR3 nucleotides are TGTGCCAGCAGTCTTTCAAACAGGGCCCCTGAAGCTTTCTTT.

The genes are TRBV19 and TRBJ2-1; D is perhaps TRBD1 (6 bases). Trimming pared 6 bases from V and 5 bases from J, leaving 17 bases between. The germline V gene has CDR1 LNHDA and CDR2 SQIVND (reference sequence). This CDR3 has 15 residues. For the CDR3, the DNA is TGTGCCAGTAGCCCGATGGGGACATTAGACAATGAGCAGTTCTTC. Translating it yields CASSPMGTLDNEQFF.

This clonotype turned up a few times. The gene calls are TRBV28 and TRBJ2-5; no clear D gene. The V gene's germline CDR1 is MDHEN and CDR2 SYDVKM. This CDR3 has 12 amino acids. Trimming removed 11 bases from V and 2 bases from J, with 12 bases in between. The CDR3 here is CAGGKDQETQYF. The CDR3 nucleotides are TGTGCCGGTGGAAAGGATCAAGAGACCCAGTACTTC.

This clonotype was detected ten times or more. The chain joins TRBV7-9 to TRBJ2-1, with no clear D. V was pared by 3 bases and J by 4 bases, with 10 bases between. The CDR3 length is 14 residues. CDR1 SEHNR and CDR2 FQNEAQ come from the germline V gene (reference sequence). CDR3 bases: TGTGCCAGCAGCTTGGCTAGTGCTTACAATGAGCAGTTCTTC. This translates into CASSLASAYNEQFF.

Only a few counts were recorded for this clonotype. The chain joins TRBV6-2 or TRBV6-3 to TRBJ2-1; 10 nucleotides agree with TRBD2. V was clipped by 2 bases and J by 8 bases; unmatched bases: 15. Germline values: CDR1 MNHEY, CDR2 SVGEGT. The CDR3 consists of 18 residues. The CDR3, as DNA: TGTGCCAGCAGTTACCGTATTAGGGCTAGCGGGAGTTGGGATGAGCAGTTCTTC. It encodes CASSYRIRASGSWDEQFF.

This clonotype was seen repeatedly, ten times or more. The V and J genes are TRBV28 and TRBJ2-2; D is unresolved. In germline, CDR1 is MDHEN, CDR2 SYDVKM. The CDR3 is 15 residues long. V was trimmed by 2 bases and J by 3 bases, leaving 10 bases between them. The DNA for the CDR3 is TGTGCCAGCAGTTTAAGGGCAGGATACACCGGGGAGCTGTTTTTT. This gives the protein CASSLRAGYTGELFF.

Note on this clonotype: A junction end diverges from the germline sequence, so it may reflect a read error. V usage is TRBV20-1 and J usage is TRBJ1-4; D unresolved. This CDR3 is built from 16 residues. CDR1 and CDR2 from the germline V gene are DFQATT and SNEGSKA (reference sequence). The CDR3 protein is CSARDGIYPTNERLFF. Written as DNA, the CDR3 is TGCAGTGCTAGGGACGGAATTTATCCAACTAATGAAAGACTGTTTTTT.

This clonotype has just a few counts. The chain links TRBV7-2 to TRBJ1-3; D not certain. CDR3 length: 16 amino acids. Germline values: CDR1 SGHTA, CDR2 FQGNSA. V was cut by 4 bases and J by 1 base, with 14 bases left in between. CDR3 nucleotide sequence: TGTGCCAGCAGCTCCCCTCTCCCGTTTTCTGGAAACACCATATATTTT. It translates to CASSSPLPFSGNTIYF.

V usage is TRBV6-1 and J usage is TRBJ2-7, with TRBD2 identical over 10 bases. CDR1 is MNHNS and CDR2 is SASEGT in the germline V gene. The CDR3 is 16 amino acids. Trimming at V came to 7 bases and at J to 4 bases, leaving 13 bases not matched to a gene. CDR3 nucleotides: TGTGCCAGCACCAAAAGCCTAGCGGGAGCTTTTTACGAGCAGTACTTC. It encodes CASTKSLAGAFYEQYF.

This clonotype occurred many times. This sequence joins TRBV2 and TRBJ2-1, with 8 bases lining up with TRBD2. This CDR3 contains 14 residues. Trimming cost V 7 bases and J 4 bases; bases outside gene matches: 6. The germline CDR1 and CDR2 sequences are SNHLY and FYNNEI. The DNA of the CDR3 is TGTGCCAGCATCAGCAGCGGGAGATACAATGAGCAGTTCTTC. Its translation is CASISSGRYNEQFF.

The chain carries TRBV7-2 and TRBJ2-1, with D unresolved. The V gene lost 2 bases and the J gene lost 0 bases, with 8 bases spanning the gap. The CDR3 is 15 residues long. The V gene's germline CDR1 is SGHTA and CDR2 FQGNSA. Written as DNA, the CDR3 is TGTGCCAGCAGCTTAATTCCGAGCTCCTACAATGAGCAGTTCTTC. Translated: CASSLIPSSYNEQFF.

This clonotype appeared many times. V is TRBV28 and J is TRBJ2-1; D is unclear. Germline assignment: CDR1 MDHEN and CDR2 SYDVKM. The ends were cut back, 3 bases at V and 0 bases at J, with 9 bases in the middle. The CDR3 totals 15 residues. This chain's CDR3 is CASSFESLSYNEQFF. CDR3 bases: TGTGCCAGCAGTTTCGAATCCCTCTCCTACAATGAGCAGTTCTTC.

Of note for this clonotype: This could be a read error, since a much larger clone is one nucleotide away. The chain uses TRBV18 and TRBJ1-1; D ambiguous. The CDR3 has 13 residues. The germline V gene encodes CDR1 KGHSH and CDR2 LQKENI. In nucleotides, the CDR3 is TGTGCCAGCTCACCAAAAACGAACACTGGAGCTTTCTTT. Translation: CASSPKTNTGAFF.